The 25 T cell receptor beta chains below were found in one sample sequenced in a study of cytomegalovirus exposure and HLA in healthy donors. With 60 Vbeta and 13 Jbeta primers, the PCR was carried out. This table comes from immunoSEQ multiplex PCR, and its TCRdb copy is limited to in-frame clones, with some not included. This table holds more than 110,000 clones, approximately 80% found once. Sequencing was done on a sample of PBMCs. These receptors were collected from a male donor in good health and CMV-seronegative.

The chain links TRBV5-8 to TRBJ1-5, with D perhaps TRBD1 (6 bases). The germline gives CDR1 SGHTS, CDR2 YDEGEE. The CDR3 consists of 15 residues. Trimming shortened V by 1 base and J by 0 bases, and 8 bases separated the two germline ends. CDR3 protein: CASSLTGYSNQPQHF. CDR3 nucleotide sequence: TGTGCCAGCAGCTTGACAGGGTATAGCAATCAGCCCCAGCATTTT.

This rearrangement joins TRBV7-6 to TRBJ2-5, with D unclear. Deletions cut 1 base from V and 4 bases from J, with 10 bases between. The CDR3 is 14 residues long. CDR1 is SGHVS and CDR2 is FNYEAQ in the germline V gene. CDR3 DNA sequence: TGTGCCAGCAGCTTAGACGGGTTAGGAGAGACCCAGTACTTC. Residues: CASSLDGLGETQYF.

The CDR3 DNA reads as TGTGCCAGCAGCGAATGGGGGGTAGGGGATGGCTACACCTTC. Protein sequence: CASSEWGVGDGYTF. The chain has TRBV11-2 and TRBJ1-2; TRBD1 is a possible D gene (5 bases). The CDR3 covers 14 residues. V shed 5 bases and J shed 6 bases, with 16 bases lying between them. In germline, CDR1 is SGHAT, CDR2 FQNNGV.

This clone occurred once. This chain uses TRBV6-5 with TRBJ2-7, with D tentatively TRBD1 (8 bases). Germline CDR1 reads MNHEY; CDR2 reads SVGAGI. Trimming removed 6 bases from V and 3 bases from J, with 18 bases in between. The CDR3 runs 15 residues. The CDR3 bases are TGTGCCAGCAGATCACAGGGGGGGGTTCACTACGAGCAGTACTTC. Protein sequence: CASRSQGGVHYEQYF.

J is TRBJ2-5 and V is TRBV5-1; D perhaps matches TRBD2 (6 bases). Trimming took 0 bases from V and 5 from J, leaving 11 bases between them. This CDR3 spans 14 amino acids. Germline lookup yields CDR1 SGHRS and CDR2 YFSETQ. In DNA, the CDR3 is TGCGCCAGCAGCTTGGGCGGGGCCGCGGAGACCCAGTACTTC. Its translation: CASSLGGAAETQYF.

This chain uses TRBV7-8 with TRBJ2-2, with 11 bases lining up with TRBD2. CDR1 is SGHVS, CDR2 FQNEAQ, per germline. The CDR3 extends over 15 amino acids. The V gene end was trimmed by 5 bases and the J gene end by 6 bases; junction bases not matched to a gene: 5. CDR3 residues: CASSKGLAVAGELFF. CDR3 DNA sequence: TGTGCCAGCAGCAAGGGACTAGCGGTGGCCGGGGAGCTGTTTTTT.

J is TRBJ2-1 and V is TRBV4-2, with 14 nucleotides matching TRBD2. CDR3 length equals 16 residues. CDR1 and CDR2 (germline): LGHNA, YNFKEQ. V lost 5 bases to trimming and J lost 7 bases; unmatched junction nucleotides: 7. CDR3 bases: TGTGCCAGCAGCTCTATCGGGACTAGCGGGAGAAATGAGCAGTTCTTC. This gives the protein CASSSIGTSGRNEQFF.

This CDR3 is CASSTGQGEGQFF. The CDR3 DNA is TGTGCCAGCAGCACCGGACAGGGGGAAGGGCAGTTCTTC. The rearrangement joins TRBV7-2 to TRBJ2-1, with 10 bases matching TRBD1. Trimming at V came to 5 bases and at J to 12 bases, leaving 7 bases not matched to a gene. The length of the CDR3 is 13 residues. Looked up from germline, CDR1 is SGHTA and CDR2 is FQGNSA.

V usage is TRBV9 and J usage is TRBJ1-2; TRBD1 agrees at 8 bases. CDR3 length equals 15 residues. The J segment lost 2 bases and the V segment lost 1 base, leaving 4 bases of the junction unmatched. From germline, CDR1 is SGDLS and CDR2 YYNGEE. The CDR3 reads CASSVSTGGNYGYTF. Written as DNA, the CDR3 is TGTGCCAGCAGCGTATCAACAGGGGGAAACTATGGCTACACCTTC.

The chain is built from TRBV18 and TRBJ2-7; D perhaps matches TRBD1 (6 bases). The germline V and J ends were trimmed by 1 base and 2 bases, with 9 bases remaining between them. This CDR3 contains 14 residues. Per the germline V gene, CDR1 is KGHSH and CDR2 is LQKENI. The DNA for the CDR3 is TGTGCCAGCTCACCACGGGGACAAACCTACGAGCAGTACTTC. It specifies CASSPRGQTYEQYF.

V gene TRBV4-3 combines with J gene TRBJ2-7; 13 nucleotides line up with TRBD2. Germline V gives CDR1 LGHNA, CDR2 YSLEER. The CDR3 totals 20 residues. J gave up 1 base and V 1 base, and 13 bases lay outside the gene matches. The DNA for the CDR3 is TGCGCCAGCAGCCAAGGCATATCCCGTGGACTAGCGGGGGATTCCTACGAGCAGTACTTC. Residues: CASSQGISRGLAGDSYEQYF.

This clone was found once. J is TRBJ1-6 and V is TRBV4-2, with 7 bases matching TRBD1. The V and J ends lost 3 bases and 9 bases, in that order; junction bases with no gene match: 11. Germline loops: CDR1 LGHNA, CDR2 YNFKEQ. The CDR3 covers 16 residues. Here the CDR3 DNA reads TGTGCCAGCAGCCAGGATAAAGACAGGGCTGGTTCACCCCTCCACTTT. Translating it yields CASSQDKDRAGSPLHF.

The chain combines TRBV7-2 with TRBJ2-7; TRBD1 might be the D (6 bases). The germline V gene has CDR1 SGHTA and CDR2 FQGNSA. The CDR3 sequence is 11 residues long. With 3 bases removed from V and 7 bases from J, the gap between germline ends came to 7 bases. CDR3 nucleotides: TGTGCCAGCAGCTTCGACAGGGAGCAGTACTTC. Amino acid sequence: CASSFDREQYF.

The chain joins TRBV5-1 to TRBJ1-6; 8 nucleotides align to TRBD1. The CDR3 is made up of 16 amino acids. Trimming at V came to 4 bases and at J to 4 bases, leaving 7 bases not matched to a gene. Germline loops: CDR1 SGHRS, CDR2 YFSETQ. The CDR3 is CASSLQGEQYNSPLHF. As DNA, the CDR3 is TGCGCCAGCAGCCTACAGGGGGAGCAATATAATTCACCCCTCCACTTT.

The chain's CDR3 is CASSEGQGHSNEKLFF. In nucleotides, the CDR3 is TGTGCCAGCAGCGAGGGACAGGGCCACTCTAATGAAAAACTGTTTTTT. The V and J genes are TRBV9 and TRBJ1-4; TRBD1 matches at 9 bases. CDR1 SGDLS and CDR2 YYNGEE come from the germline V gene. The CDR3 contains 16 residues. V gave up 3 bases and J gave up 3 bases; unmatched junction bases: 6.

The gene calls are TRBV30 and TRBJ2-1; 8 bases are shared with TRBD2. CDR3 length: 15 amino acids. The germline gives CDR1 GTSNPN, CDR2 SVGIG (reference sequence). V gave up 2 bases and J gave up 5 bases; unmatched junction bases: 8. This CDR3 reads CAWSTDSGKHNEQFF. The DNA of the CDR3 is TGTGCCTGGAGTACCGATAGCGGGAAACACAATGAGCAGTTCTTC.

The chain recombines TRBV2 with TRBJ2-7; 11 nucleotides agree with TRBD2. Germline CDR1 SNHLY, CDR2 FYNNEI. The V and J ends lost 10 bases and 4 bases, in that order; junction bases with no gene match: 6. CDR3 length equals 13 residues. CDR3 DNA: TGTGCCAACACGGCTAGCGGGAGGTACGAGCAGTACTTC. This gives the protein CANTASGRYEQYF.

In this sample, this clone turned up a few times. The genes are TRBV2 and TRBJ1-2; D is ambiguous. Germline CDR1 and CDR2: SNHLY and FYNNEI. The CDR3 length is 13 residues. CDR3 protein: CAGITADNYGYTF. The CDR3 region has the DNA TGTGCAGGAATCACGGCGGATAACTATGGCTACACCTTC. Full variable domain (remainder filled in from reference TRBV2 and TRBJ1-2): EPEVTQTPSHQVTQMGQEVILRCVPISNHLYFYWYRQILGQKVEFLVSFYNNEISEKSEIFDDQFSVERPDGSNFTLKIRSTKLEDSAMYFCAGITADNYGYTFGSGTRLTVV.

The CDR3 region has the DNA TGCGCCAGCACCCCTGGGGGCGCTAGCACAGATACGCAGTATTTT. As protein: CASTPGGASTDTQYF. This rearrangement joins TRBV5-1 to TRBJ2-3; the D gene is possibly TRBD1 (6 bases). The CDR3 is made up of 15 amino acids. CDR1 and CDR2 from the germline V gene are SGHRS and YFSETQ. Trimming left V 6 bases short and J 0 bases short, with 14 bases between.

The chain links TRBV5-1 to TRBJ2-5, with 7 bases identical to TRBD2. CDR3 length: 15 residues. The trim removed 4 bases at V and 1 base at J, leaving 7 bases unmatched. Germline values: CDR1 SGHRS, CDR2 YFSETQ. CDR3 sequence: CASSRREKFQETQYF. CDR3 sequence (DNA): TGCGCCAGCAGCAGGCGGGAGAAGTTCCAAGAGACCCAGTACTTC.

V usage is TRBV5-4 and J usage is TRBJ2-7; 13 bases match TRBD2. The CDR3 consists of 15 residues. Looked up from germline, CDR1 is SGHNT and CDR2 is YYREEE (reference sequence). The trim removed 5 bases at V and 3 bases at J, leaving 5 bases unmatched. The CDR3 is CASSAGTSGIYEQYF. CDR3 DNA sequence: TGTGCCAGCAGTGCCGGGACTAGCGGGATCTACGAGCAGTACTTC.

The chain couples TRBV27 to TRBJ2-1; 12 bases are shared with TRBD2. J lost 7 bases, V lost 6 bases, and 4 bases had no gene match. The CDR3 contains 14 residues. The germline V gene encodes CDR1 MNHEY and CDR2 SMNVEV (reference sequence). CDR3 bases: TGTGCCAGCAGGAGGACTAGCGGGGAGAATGAGCAGTTCTTC. Its protein is CASRRTSGENEQFF.

The chain has TRBV6-4 and TRBJ2-3; the D gene is possibly TRBD1 (6 bases). The V and J ends lost 6 bases and 4 bases respectively, with 14 bases between them. CDR3 length: 14 residues. Germline CDR1 is MRHNA and CDR2 is SNTAGT. CDR3 loop: CASSQTGQADTQYF. DNA for the CDR3: TGTGCCAGCAGCCAGACAGGTCAGGCAGATACGCAGTATTTT.

V is TRBV19 and J is TRBJ2-3, with 8 bases aligning to TRBD1. The ends lost 7 bases at V and 7 bases at J; junction bases unmatched: 7. The CDR3 has 13 amino acids. CDR1 is LNHDA and CDR2 is SQIVND in the germline V gene (reference sequence). The CDR3 is CASTFDRGYTQYF. For the CDR3, the DNA is TGTGCCAGTACCTTTGACAGGGGTTATACGCAGTATTTT.

The genes are TRBV7-2 and TRBJ2-2, with D uncertain. CDR1 is SGHTA and CDR2 is FQGNSA in the germline V gene. Trimming shortened V by 2 bases and J by 0 bases, and 4 bases separated the two germline ends. The CDR3 has 14 amino acids. In DNA form, the CDR3 reads TGTGCCAGCAGCTTACTGTCGAACACCGGGGAGCTGTTTTTT. It specifies CASSLLSNTGELFF. The whole variable domain, filled in from reference TRBV7-2 and TRBJ2-2, reads GAGVSQSPSNKVTEKGKDVELRCDPISGHTALYWYRQSLGQGLEFLIYFQGNSAPDKSGLPSDRFSAERTGGSVSTLTIQRTQQEDSAVYLCASSLLSNTGELFFGEGSRLTVL.